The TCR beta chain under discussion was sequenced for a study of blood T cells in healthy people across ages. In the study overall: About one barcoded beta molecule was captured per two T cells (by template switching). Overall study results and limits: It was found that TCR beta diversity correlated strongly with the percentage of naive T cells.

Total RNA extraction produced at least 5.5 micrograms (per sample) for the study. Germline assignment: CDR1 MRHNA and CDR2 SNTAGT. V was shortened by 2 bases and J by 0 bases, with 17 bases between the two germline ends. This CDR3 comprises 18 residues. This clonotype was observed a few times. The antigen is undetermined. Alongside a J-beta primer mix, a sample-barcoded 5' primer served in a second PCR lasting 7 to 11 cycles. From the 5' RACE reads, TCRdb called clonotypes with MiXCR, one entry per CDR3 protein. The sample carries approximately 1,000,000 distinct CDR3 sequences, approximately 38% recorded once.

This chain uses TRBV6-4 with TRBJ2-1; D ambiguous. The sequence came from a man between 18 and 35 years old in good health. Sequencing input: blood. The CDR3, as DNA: TGTGCCAGCAGTGACCATCCCCTGGCGTCGAGCTCCTACAATGAGCAGTTCTTC. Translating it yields CASSDHPLASSSYNEQFF.